The 28 T cell receptor beta chains in this list originate from one sample, sequenced in a study of blood T cell repertoires in COVID-19. This table comes from immunoSEQ multiplex PCR, and its TCRdb copy is limited to in-frame clones, with some not included. The sample has some 340,000 clones, roughly 87% seen once. The sequencing sample was made of PBMCs or T cells enriched from blood (not recorded which). The receptors shown here come from a woman between 45 and 65 years old who had recovered from COVID-19.

J is TRBJ1-1 and V is TRBV20-1; the match to TRBD1 covers 12 bases. J gave up 5 bases and V 3 bases, and 13 bases lay outside the gene matches. The germline CDR1 and CDR2 sequences are DFQATT and SNEGSKA (reference sequence). The CDR3 consists of 17 residues. CDR3 protein: CSASGTGTGGGYTEAFF. CDR3 coding DNA: TGCAGTGCTAGTGGCACCGGGACAGGGGGCGGTTATACTGAAGCTTTCTTT.

The J gene is TRBJ2-3, the V gene TRBV3-1 (or the pseudogene TRBV3-2), with TRBD2 matching 10 bases. Unmatched junction bases numbered 13, after V lost 1 base and J lost 6 bases. The CDR3 runs 18 residues. The germline V gene has CDR1 LGHDT and CDR2 YNNKEL (reference sequence). CDR3 coding DNA: TGTGCCAGCAGCCAAGTGCGTATTAGCGGGGGGTTTAGTGATACGCAGTATTTT. It is translated as CASSQVRISGGFSDTQYF.

This clone was found once. The V gene is TRBV5-1, the J gene TRBJ1-2, with a possible D match to TRBD1 (6 bases). The CDR3 consists of 13 residues. Germline assignment: CDR1 SGHRS and CDR2 YFSETQ. Trimming cost V 4 bases and J 5 bases, with 12 bases left between them. The CDR3 DNA follows: TGCGCCAGCAGCCCCGGGGGGCCTTATGGCTACACCTTC. Amino acids: CASSPGGPYGYTF.

V usage is TRBV3-1 (or the pseudogene TRBV3-2) and J usage is TRBJ2-2, with D hard to call. The length of the CDR3 is 15 residues. Trimming left V 1 base short and J 2 bases short, with 8 bases between. The germline V gene encodes CDR1 LGHDT and CDR2 YNNKEL (reference sequence). In nucleotides, the CDR3 is TGTGCCAGCAGCCAAGTCCGTCCCAACACCGGGGAGCTGTTTTTT. Translated, it gives CASSQVRPNTGELFF.

The rearrangement uses TRBV28 and TRBJ2-7; 8 nucleotides match TRBD2. The CDR3 is made up of 14 amino acids. Germline CDR1 MDHEN, CDR2 SYDVKM. V was pared by 4 bases and J by 3 bases, with 5 bases of the junction left unmatched. CDR3 coding DNA: TGTGCCAGCAGTTCCCATAGCGGGGTCTACGAGCAGTACTTC. Protein sequence: CASSSHSGVYEQYF.

V and J are TRBV9 and TRBJ1-4, with TRBD1 matching over 8 bases. Trimming at V came to 4 bases and at J to 8 bases, leaving 10 bases not matched to a gene. In germline, CDR1 is SGDLS, CDR2 YYNGEE. The CDR3 covers 15 residues. Written as DNA, the CDR3 is TGTGCCAGCAGCCCCCGACAGGGGTTGGGGGAAAAACTGTTTTTT. Translating gives CASSPRQGLGEKLFF.

This sequence joins TRBV27 and TRBJ1-2; 9 nucleotides match TRBD1. The CDR3 extends over 16 amino acids. Trimming removed 5 bases from V and 0 bases from J; junction bases left unmatched: 7. Germline CDR1 MNHEY, CDR2 SMNVEV (reference sequence). The CDR3 DNA is TGTGCCAGCAGTAATAGGGGGACAGGGACTAACTATGGCTACACCTTC. Its translation is CASSNRGTGTNYGYTF.

The rearrangement links TRBV11-3 to TRBJ2-1; unclear D gene. Trimming left V 1 base short and J 13 bases short, with 11 bases between. CDR3 length equals 12 residues. CDR1 is SGHNT, CDR2 YENEEA, per germline. DNA for the CDR3: TGTGCCAGCAGCTTAGGTCTAGGAATACAGTTCTTC. This gives the protein CASSLGLGIQFF.

The chain recombines TRBV6-1 with TRBJ1-6; D ambiguous. The CDR3 length is 15 residues. V was cut by 0 bases and J by 6 bases, with 9 bases left in between. CDR1 and CDR2 (germline): MNHNS, SASEGT. The CDR3 is CASSEAYRGNSPLHF. Written as DNA, the CDR3 is TGTGCCAGCAGTGAAGCGTATCGCGGTAATTCACCCCTCCACTTT.

This clone was detected only once. The J gene is TRBJ1-5, the V gene TRBV15, with D unclear. V shed 5 bases and J shed 2 bases, with 10 bases lying between them. The germline V gene encodes CDR1 LNHNV and CDR2 YYDKDF (reference sequence). The CDR3 sequence is 14 residues long. CDR3 coding DNA: TGTGCCACCAGCCTTACGGTTGGCAATCAGCCCCAGCATTTT. Translating gives CATSLTVGNQPQHF.

The chain recombines TRBV19 with TRBJ1-1; D not resolved. The length of the CDR3 is 16 residues. Deletions cut 5 bases from V and 4 bases from J, with 20 bases between. Germline V lookup: CDR1 LNHDA, CDR2 SQIVND (reference sequence). CDR3 sequence: CASSLPPRERGTEAFF. The CDR3 DNA is TGTGCCAGTAGTCTCCCTCCCCGGGAGCGGGGCACTGAAGCTTTCTTT.

The V gene is TRBV19, the J gene TRBJ1-5; no definite D call. The V and J ends lost 7 bases and 5 bases respectively, with 9 bases between them. CDR3 length: 12 amino acids. Germline values: CDR1 LNHDA, CDR2 SQIVND (reference sequence). The CDR3 loop is CASNKDYQPQHF. Written as DNA, the CDR3 is TGTGCCAGTAACAAAGATTATCAGCCCCAGCATTTT.

This chain joins TRBV7-2 and TRBJ2-1; 12 bases line up with TRBD2. Trimming removed 7 bases from V and 8 bases from J; junction bases left unmatched: 15. The CDR3 runs 17 residues. Germline CDR1 and CDR2: SGHTA and FQGNSA. As DNA, the CDR3 is TGTGCCAGCATCCCGGCTTGGCCTAGCGGGGGGGCGTATGAGCAGTTCTTC. Its translation is CASIPAWPSGGAYEQFF.

This clone was seen more than once but under ten times. This chain links TRBV12-3 or TRBV12-4 with TRBJ1-2; D gene unclear. The ends were cut back, 2 bases at V and 1 base at J, with 5 bases in the middle. This CDR3 region has 13 residues. CDR3: CASSLQVNYGYTF. DNA of the CDR3: TGTGCCAGCAGTTTACAGGTTAACTATGGCTACACCTTC.

This chain joins TRBV2 and TRBJ1-2; no clear D. From germline, CDR1 is SNHLY and CDR2 FYNNEI. The CDR3 loop spans 12 amino acids. Trimming took off 5 bases at V and 5 bases at J, with 9 bases between the two ends. CDR3 sequence reads: CASSPNSYGYTF. DNA for the CDR3: TGTGCCAGCAGTCCCAACTCTTATGGCTACACCTTC.

The gene calls are TRBV5-4 and TRBJ2-7, with 7 bases fitting TRBD2. The CDR3 length is 15 residues. V was clipped by 0 bases and J by 6 bases; unmatched bases: 9. Looked up from germline, CDR1 is SGHNT and CDR2 is YYREEE (reference sequence). The CDR3 DNA follows: TGTGCCAGCAGCTTGGCCGGGGGGACCCCTGCCGAGCAGTACTTC. Protein sequence: CASSLAGGTPAEQYF.

The J gene is TRBJ2-1, the V gene TRBV11-2; a weak D match, TRBD1 (6 bases). This CDR3 is built from 14 residues. With 3 bases removed from V and 7 bases from J, the gap between germline ends came to 13 bases. Germline V CDR1 and CDR2: SGHAT, FQNNGV. Here the CDR3 DNA reads TGTGCCAGCAGCTTGATTTCAACAGGGAATGAGCAGTTCTTC. The encoded protein is CASSLISTGNEQFF.

Only a few counts were recorded for this clone. V is TRBV5-1 and J is TRBJ1-4; 10 bases map to TRBD1. The CDR3 extends over 16 amino acids. Germline assignment: CDR1 SGHRS and CDR2 YFSETQ. With 1 base clipped from V and 2 bases from J, the junction kept 2 bases outside the gene matches. This CDR3 is CASSLWGQGTNEKLFF. Here the CDR3 DNA reads TGCGCCAGCAGCTTGTGGGGACAGGGGACTAATGAAAAACTGTTTTTT.

The chain uses TRBV7-2 and TRBJ2-7; D is possibly TRBD1 (5 bases). This CDR3 region has 13 residues. V lost 3 bases and J 7 bases, leaving 13 bases between the germline ends. Germline V gene sequence: CDR1 SGHTA, CDR2 FQGNSA. CDR3 coding DNA: TGTGCCAGCAGCTTTAGACAGCGTGGGGAGCAGTACTTC. Translating it yields CASSFRQRGEQYF.

The chain links TRBV7-2 to TRBJ2-1; D gene uncertain. Germline V gives CDR1 SGHTA, CDR2 FQGNSA. This CDR3 is 13 amino acids long. V was clipped by 2 bases and J by 7 bases, with 9 bases between them. CDR3 loop: CASSLLIENEQFF. The CDR3 DNA is TGTGCCAGCAGCTTATTAATCGAGAATGAGCAGTTCTTC.

The CDR3 sequence: CASSVGPFGGSSYNEQFF. CDR3 nucleotides: TGTGCCAGCAGCGTAGGACCCTTTGGCGGTAGCTCCTACAATGAGCAGTTCTTC. The genes are TRBV9 and TRBJ2-1; no clear D. CDR3 length: 18 residues. Trimming removed 0 bases at V and 0 bases at J, with 16 bases between. Per germline, CDR1 SGDLS and CDR2 YYNGEE.

J is TRBJ1-5 and V is TRBV7-3; the match to TRBD1 covers 8 bases. V dropped 5 bases and J dropped 7; count of bases not matched to a gene: 7. Germline CDR1 and CDR2: SGHTA and FQGTGA. The CDR3 sequence is 14 residues long. The CDR3 coding sequence is TGTGCCAGCAGCCCCCAGGGGGCTCAACAGCCCCAGCATTTT. This translates into CASSPQGAQQPQHF.

The rearrangement uses TRBV7-2 and TRBJ2-1, with TRBD2 matching over 7 bases. Germline V gene sequence: CDR1 SGHTA, CDR2 FQGNSA. After removal of 11 bases from V and 0 bases from J, the junction contained 13 bases not matched to a gene. The CDR3 length is 16 residues. The CDR3 DNA sequence: TGTGCCCTTCGGAGGACTAGACCGAACTCCTACAATGAGCAGTTCTTC. Protein sequence: CALRRTRPNSYNEQFF.

This chain joins TRBV4-1 and TRBJ2-2; tentative D call: TRBD2 (5 bases). Trimming pared 4 bases from V and 0 bases from J, leaving 9 bases between. Germline CDR1 MGHRA, CDR2 YSYEKL. The CDR3 contains 15 residues. CDR3: CASSPEGSNTGELFF. For the CDR3, the DNA is TGCGCCAGCAGCCCCGAGGGCTCGAACACCGGGGAGCTGTTTTTT.

This sequence joins TRBV5-3 and TRBJ2-5; 13 bases fit TRBD2. TRBV5-3 is labeled an ORF, and its function is uncertain. The CDR3 covers 16 residues. V was clipped by 6 bases and J by 5 bases; unmatched bases: 10. The chain's CDR3 is CARIQKPTSGRETQYF. The CDR3 DNA reads TGTGCCAGAATCCAAAAACCGACTAGCGGGAGGGAGACCCAGTACTTC.

The chain recombines TRBV7-2 with TRBJ1-1; D perhaps matches TRBD1 (6 bases). The CDR3 is 14 amino acids. Germline lookup yields CDR1 SGHTA and CDR2 FQGNSA. Trimming cost V 6 bases and J 2 bases, with 13 bases left between them. The CDR3 here is CASRNRDINTEAFF. Written as DNA, the CDR3 is TGTGCCAGCAGAAACCGGGACATTAACACTGAAGCTTTCTTT.

The chain joins TRBV18 to TRBJ1-1; the D is unclear. Germline values: CDR1 KGHSH, CDR2 LQKENI. The CDR3 extends over 16 amino acids. Trimming took off 0 bases at V and 5 bases at J, with 16 bases between the two ends. The CDR3 nucleotides read TGTGCCAGCTCACCACCAACGACGCGGACGGGAACTGAAGCTTTCTTT. Translating it yields CASSPPTTRTGTEAFF.

The V gene is TRBV23-1, the J gene TRBJ1-2; D gene uncertain. TRBV23-1 is marked as an open reading frame, function uncertain. The CDR3 has 12 amino acids. Trimming shortened V by 4 bases and J by 4 bases, and 7 bases separated the two germline ends. The CDR3 protein is CASSPLSYGYTF. CDR3 coding DNA: TGCGCCAGCAGTCCCCTCTCCTATGGCTACACCTTC.